The 3 T cell receptor beta chains given below trace back to one sample, sequenced in a study of blood T cell repertoires in COVID-19. Only in-frame clones appear in the TCRdb table, and some are missing; sequencing was by immunoSEQ multiplex PCR. The sample carries some 240,000 clones, around 86% recorded once. Sequences were obtained from PBMCs or T cells enriched from blood (not recorded which). These receptors came from a woman aged 40 to 50 with acute COVID-19.

Only a few counts were recorded for this clone. This chain uses TRBV14 with TRBJ1-3; D might be TRBD1 (5 bases). This CDR3 has 15 residues. Trimming removed 6 bases at V and 2 bases at J, with 14 bases between. Germline-derived CDR1 and CDR2 are SGHDN and FVKESK. The DNA of the CDR3 is TGTGCCAGCAGACCCTCGGGGGGGACTGGAAACACCATATATTTT. It yields the protein CASRPSGGTGNTIYF.

V and J are TRBV27 and TRBJ1-1; TRBD1 matches 9 bases. The CDR3 is 16 residues long. V was pared by 6 bases and J by 1 base, with 9 bases of the junction left unmatched. Germline CDR1 MNHEY, CDR2 SMNVEV (reference sequence). The CDR3 spells CASSRRTGAQNTEAFF. CDR3 bases: TGTGCCAGCAGCCGGAGGACAGGGGCCCAGAACACTGAAGCTTTCTTT.

The chain couples TRBV5-1 to TRBJ2-1, with TRBD2 identical over 13 bases. Trimming removed 2 bases from V and 3 bases from J; junction bases left unmatched: 8. Germline-derived CDR1 and CDR2 are SGHRS and YFSETQ. The CDR3 totals 18 residues. This CDR3 is CASSLDRTSGSGYNEQFF. Written as DNA, the CDR3 is TGCGCCAGCAGCTTAGACCGGACTAGCGGGAGTGGCTACAATGAGCAGTTCTTC.